The 23 T cell receptor beta chains listed next were all sequenced from one sample in a study of T-cell memory formation after mild COVID-19. TCRdb re-derived calls from the 5' RACE reads in MiXCR, one entry per CDR3 protein. The repertoire holds approximately 150,000 distinct CDR3 sequences, around 13% seen once, with 2.5% to 3.5% in the top ten. The sample was PBMCs or a T cell subset sorted from them (not recorded which). These receptors came from a man aged 18 to 29 who had mild COVID-19 (a few samples of this study predate the infection). Cell type and time point are not known.

The genes are TRBV7-2 and TRBJ2-7, with D possibly being TRBD1 (5 bases). This CDR3 comprises 14 residues. Germline CDR1 and CDR2: SGHTA and FQGNSA. Trimming took off 3 bases at V and 3 bases at J, with 12 bases between the two ends. The CDR3 sequence is CASSFGHFDYEQYV. CDR3 DNA: TGTGCCAGCAGCTTTGGACACTTTGACTACGAGCAGTACGTC.

The rearrangement joins TRBV5-1 to TRBJ2-1; 7 positions agree with TRBD1. V was pared by 4 bases and J by 8 bases, with 6 bases of the junction left unmatched. CDR1 and CDR2 from the germline V gene are SGHRS and YFSETQ. The CDR3 covers 13 residues. This CDR3 is CASSPDRADEQFF. The CDR3 DNA is TGCGCCAGCAGCCCCGACAGGGCCGATGAGCAGTTCTTC.

This clonotype was found a few times. The chain has TRBV5-4 and TRBJ2-5; no reliable D call. CDR3 length: 14 residues. CDR1 is SGHNT and CDR2 is YYREEE in the germline V gene (reference sequence). V lost 4 bases to trimming and J lost 5 bases, with 15 bases between them. The CDR3 bases are TGTGCCAGCAGCCCCTCGGCCAGGACCGAGACCCAGTACTTC. This translates into CASSPSARTETQYF.

The chain couples TRBV7-2 to TRBJ1-2; D remains ambiguous. The germline CDR1 and CDR2 sequences are SGHTA and FQGNSA. Trimming took off 1 base at V and 0 bases at J, with 6 bases between the two ends. The CDR3 consists of 14 residues. CDR3: CASSLGPSNYGYTF. The CDR3 DNA follows: TGTGCCAGCAGCTTAGGACCCTCTAACTATGGCTACACCTTC.

There are a few counts of this clonotype. The V and J genes are TRBV7-2 and TRBJ1-2, with TRBD1 as a possible D gene (5 bases). V lost 5 bases and J 6 bases, leaving 16 bases between the germline ends. CDR1 is SGHTA and CDR2 is FQGNSA in the germline V gene. The CDR3 extends over 14 amino acids. The CDR3 here is CASSALQGVDGYTF. The CDR3 region has the DNA TGTGCCAGCAGCGCCCTCCAGGGCGTGGATGGCTACACCTTC.

In this sample, this clonotype turned up a few times. The V gene is TRBV6-4, the J gene TRBJ1-5, with a tentative D call TRBD1 (5 bases). The CDR3 length is 13 residues. Germline CDR1 reads MRHNA; CDR2 reads SNTAGT. V was cut by 2 bases and J by 5 bases, with 7 bases left in between. The DNA for the CDR3 is TGTGCCAGCAGTGACACGGGGGATCAGCCCCAGCATTTT. It codes for CASSDTGDQPQHF.

This clonotype showed up just a few times. The rearrangement links TRBV14 to TRBJ2-1, with TRBD1 identical over 8 bases. The CDR3 length is 15 residues. Losses at the gene ends were 4 bases for V and 9 bases for J; bases not matched to a gene: 11. Germline V lookup: CDR1 SGHDN, CDR2 FVKESK. The CDR3 loop reads CASSLPGTGLSEQFF. The CDR3 DNA follows: TGTGCCAGCAGCCTTCCCGGGACAGGCCTCTCTGAGCAGTTCTTC.

This chain joins TRBV4-2 and TRBJ1-5; D gene ambiguous. Trimming took 0 bases from V and 4 from J, leaving 4 bases between them. CDR3 length: 13 amino acids. Germline CDR1 LGHNA, CDR2 YNFKEQ. The CDR3 spells CASSQERNQPQHF. The CDR3 nucleotides read TGTGCCAGCAGCCAAGAGAGGAATCAGCCCCAGCATTTT.

In this sample, this clonotype turned up a few times. The V gene is TRBV12-3 or TRBV12-4, the J gene TRBJ1-5; a possible D gene is TRBD1 (6 bases). With 3 bases removed from V and 0 bases from J, the gap between germline ends came to 9 bases. The CDR3 sequence is 15 residues long. CDR3 nucleotide sequence: TGTGCCAGCAGTTTGGACAGAAATAGCAATCAGCCCCAGCATTTT. This sequence encodes CASSLDRNSNQPQHF.

The sample holds a few counts of this clonotype. V usage is TRBV5-1 and J usage is TRBJ2-2; tentatively, D is TRBD1 (6 bases). The germline V gene encodes CDR1 SGHRS and CDR2 YFSETQ. CDR3 length: 14 residues. V lost 5 bases, J lost 2 bases, and 10 bases lay in between. CDR3 nucleotide sequence: TGCGCCAGCAGTGGGACACTAAACACCGGGGAGCTGTTTTTT. Its translation is CASSGTLNTGELFF.

The V gene is TRBV11-2, the J gene TRBJ1-3, with no clear D. V lost 2 bases, J lost 7 bases, and 12 bases lay in between. This CDR3 contains 14 residues. Germline V lookup: CDR1 SGHAT, CDR2 FQNNGV. The CDR3 bases are TGTGCCAGCAGCTTAAACAGTGACGTTAACACCATATATTTT. Protein sequence: CASSLNSDVNTIYF.

This clonotype was detected a few times. V gene TRBV6-5 combines with J gene TRBJ2-3, with a possible D match to TRBD1 (5 bases). V dropped 7 bases and J dropped 5 bases, with 7 bases sitting between them. The CDR3 runs 11 residues. Per germline, CDR1 MNHEY and CDR2 SVGAGI. The DNA for the CDR3 is TGTGCCAGCATAAGGGGAGATACGCAGTATTTT. Its translation: CASIRGDTQYF.

This clonotype was detected a few times. V is TRBV7-8 and J is TRBJ2-1; D perhaps matches TRBD2 (6 bases). V was pared by 1 base and J by 5 bases, with 15 bases between. This CDR3 has 16 amino acids. CDR1 is SGHVS, CDR2 FQNEAQ, per germline. The CDR3 coding sequence is TGTGCCAGCAGCTTAGGAACCATTGGACTAAACAATGAGCAGTTCTTC. It is translated as CASSLGTIGLNNEQFF.

This chain joins TRBV28 and TRBJ2-7, with D possibly matching TRBD1 (6 bases). The CDR3 has 14 residues. CDR1 and CDR2 (germline): MDHEN, SYDVKM. Trimming removed 5 bases at V and 4 bases at J, with 15 bases between. The CDR3 protein is CASSLHRVGYEQYV. DNA for the CDR3: TGTGCCAGCAGTCTCCACAGGGTTGGGTACGAGCAGTACGTC.

This clonotype turned up a few times. For the CDR3, the DNA is TGTGCCATCAGTAGGACTAGCGGGGGGTCTGAGGATGAGCAGTTCTTC. Protein: CAISRTSGGSEDEQFF. The chain carries TRBV10-3 and TRBJ2-1, with 14 bases lining up with TRBD2. This CDR3 is 16 amino acids long. From germline, CDR1 is ENHRY and CDR2 SYGVKD. After removal of 5 bases from V and 8 bases from J, the junction contained 8 bases not matched to a gene.

This clonotype was picked up a small number of times. V is TRBV6-5 and J is TRBJ1-2; D may be TRBD1 (6 bases). The V gene's germline CDR1 is MNHEY and CDR2 SVGAGI. The CDR3 has 14 residues. The ends were cut back, 5 bases at V and 3 bases at J, with 13 bases in the middle. The CDR3 DNA follows: TGTGCCAGCAGTACGCGACAGGACCACTATGGCTACACCTTC. Translated: CASSTRQDHYGYTF.

This clonotype has more than one count but fewer than ten. This chain connects TRBV3-1 to TRBJ2-7; 7 positions agree with TRBD2. CDR3 length equals 14 residues. From germline, CDR1 is LGHDT and CDR2 YNNKEL (reference sequence). The trim removed 1 base at V and 2 bases at J, leaving 2 bases unmatched. The CDR3, as DNA: TGTGCCAGCAGCCAAGGAGCGGGGACCTACGAGCAGTACTTC. Protein: CASSQGAGTYEQYF.

This clonotype was recorded a few times. The gene calls are TRBV6-2 or TRBV6-3 and TRBJ1-1; D gene uncertain. CDR1 and CDR2 from the germline V gene are MNHEY and SVGEGT. The CDR3 runs to 13 residues. Trimming cost V 7 bases and J 0 bases, with 9 bases left between them. The CDR3 nucleotides read TGTGCCAGCACTCGAGGTGTGAACACTGAAGCTTTCTTT. Residues: CASTRGVNTEAFF.

This clonotype was detected a few times. The chain is built from TRBV15 and TRBJ2-7; D is possibly TRBD2 (5 bases). The length of the CDR3 is 16 residues. Germline CDR1 LNHNV, CDR2 YYDKDF (reference sequence). With 1 base removed from V and 0 bases from J, the gap between germline ends came to 13 bases. The CDR3 bases are TGTGCCACCAGCAGAGGAGCGTCAGCGGCCTCCTACGAGCAGTACTTC. Translating gives CATSRGASAASYEQYF.

This clonotype occurred many times. The V and J genes are TRBV7-2 and TRBJ2-5; D is uncertain. V was trimmed by 3 bases and J by 5 bases, leaving 10 bases between them. The CDR3 has 13 amino acids. Germline CDR1 and CDR2: SGHTA and FQGNSA. CDR3: CASSFAPRETQYF. Here the CDR3 DNA reads TGTGCCAGCAGCTTCGCGCCGCGGGAGACCCAGTACTTC.

This clonotype was observed a handful of times. V usage is TRBV25-1 and J usage is TRBJ2-2; 10 bases are shared with TRBD2. From germline, CDR1 is MGHDK and CDR2 SYGVNS. The V segment lost 3 bases and the J segment 3 bases; nucleotides outside the gene matches: 7. The CDR3 spans 17 residues. In nucleotides, the CDR3 is TGTGCCAGCAGTGAGGACCGAGCGGGGGGGTACACCGGGGAGCTGTTTTTT. Its protein product is CASSEDRAGGYTGELFF.

The CDR3 DNA reads as TGTGCCAGCAGTTTAGCGGGGGGATTGCAAGAGACCCAGTACTTC. It is translated as CASSLAGGLQETQYF. The chain combines TRBV12-3 or TRBV12-4 with TRBJ2-5; D is possibly TRBD2 (6 bases). Trimming shortened V by 0 bases and J by 2 bases, and 10 bases separated the two germline ends. CDR3 length: 15 amino acids.

V is TRBV6-2 or TRBV6-3 and J is TRBJ2-2; no firm D call. This CDR3 spans 15 amino acids. The V end lost 2 bases, the J end lost 5 bases, and 12 bases lay between the germline ends. Germline V gene data show CDR1 as MNHEY and CDR2 as SVGEGT. In DNA form, the CDR3 reads TGTGCCAGCAGTTACCGCTTCAGTCGGACCGGGGAGCTGTTTTTT. Its protein is CASSYRFSRTGELFF.